The 3 T cell receptor beta chains reported below all come from one sample, sequenced in a study of T cell responses to AZD1222 COVID-19 vaccine. Repertoires were generated with immunoSEQ multiplex PCR, while TCRdb's copy carries only in-frame clones and drops some. The data contain approximately 150,000 clones, about 91% of them seen just once; the ten biggest clones take up 4.4%. This sample comprised peripheral blood, obtained on day 0 of MenACWY control vaccination. The receptors come from an adult in good health.

V gene TRBV7-2 combines with J gene TRBJ1-4; perhaps TRBD1 as D (5 bases). The CDR3 totals 15 residues. CDR1 SGHTA and CDR2 FQGNSA come from the germline V gene. Trimming removed 5 bases at V and 8 bases at J, with 18 bases between. Here the CDR3 reads CASSPQSGLQEKLFF. The CDR3 DNA is TGTGCCAGCAGCCCACAGTCAGGGTTACAGGAAAAACTGTTTTTT.

The rearrangement links TRBV30 to TRBJ1-1, with TRBD1 matching 8 bases. The germline V gene has CDR1 GTSNPN and CDR2 SVGIG (reference sequence). V lost 3 bases to trimming and J lost 8 bases; unmatched junction nucleotides: 17. This CDR3 is 16 amino acids long. The CDR3, as DNA: TGTGCCTGGAGAGAAGAATCGACAGGGGCGATGGAGGAAGCTTTCTTT. This translates into CAWREESTGAMEEAFF.

The V call is TRBV7-9, the J call TRBJ2-1; 8 bases are shared with TRBD2. The CDR3 loop spans 17 amino acids. Per the germline V gene, CDR1 is SEHNR and CDR2 is FQNEAQ (reference sequence). V lost 5 bases and J lost 2; bases outside the gene matches: 11. The CDR3 bases are TGTGCCAGCAGCCCGAGGGTAGCGGGACGGACCTACAATGAGCAGTTCTTC. Its translation is CASSPRVAGRTYNEQFF. Complete variable domain (other parts from reference TRBV7-9 and TRBJ2-1): DTGVSQNPRHKITKRGQNVTFRCDPISEHNRLYWYRQTLGQGPEFLTYFQNEAQLEKSRLLSDRFSAERPKGSFSTLEIQRTEQGDSAMYLCASSPRVAGRTYNEQFFGPGTRLTVL.